This TCR beta chain was retrieved from a study of blood T cells in healthy people across ages. Study findings and constraints: Strong correlation existed between TCR beta diversity and naive T cell percentage. Long-lived donors exceeded aged donors in naive CD4+ cells and diversity.

V was cut by 6 bases and J by 4 bases, with 6 bases left in between. This CDR3 comprises 11 residues. This clonotype was found many times. Its antigen is as yet unknown. A second about 7 to 12 cycle PCR used barcoded and J-beta primers. One entry per CDR3 protein, called by TCRdb with MiXCR from the 5' RACE reads. The table records about 930,000 distinct CDR3 sequences, about 27% of them present only once. These data were also reused for a study on T cells of mothers and their children.

This TCR was recovered from a middle-aged woman in good health. Material: blood. The rearrangement uses TRBV12-3 or TRBV12-4 and TRBJ1-2, with no clear D. The CDR3 region has the DNA TGTGCCAGCAGCTCCAGCTATGGCTACACCTTC. Translated, it gives CASSSSYGYTF.